Presented here are 19 T cell receptor beta chains from one specimen sequenced in a study of T cell repertoires in cytomegalovirus infection. TCRdb re-called the reads with MiXCR, one entry per CDR3 protein. Of some 390,000 distinct CDR3 sequences listed, 15% to 20% are singletons. Sample: PBMCs. The receptors were sampled from a human donor in good health (CMV status not recorded). Some clones in this sample may be carry-over from other donors' samples.

The chain joins TRBV27 to TRBJ2-4, with D possibly being TRBD1 or TRBD2 (5 bases each). The CDR3 sequence is 13 residues long. Trimming stripped 2 bases from V and 9 bases from J, with 11 bases between. Germline V lookup: CDR1 MNHEY, CDR2 SMNVEV (reference sequence). The CDR3 region is CASSLRDGRIQYF. In DNA, the CDR3 is TGTGCCAGCAGTTTACGGGACGGGCGCATTCAGTACTTC.

This clonotype was seen at least ten times. The chain couples TRBV7-2 to TRBJ2-1; D gene uncertain. This CDR3 is built from 14 residues. Germline CDR1 is SGHTA and CDR2 is FQGNSA. The ends were cut back, 5 bases at V and 10 bases at J, with 18 bases in the middle. The CDR3 coding sequence is TGTGCCAGCAGCGCCTCACTGAACCGCCGGGAGCAGTTCTTC. Its translation: CASSASLNRREQFF.

This clonotype was found many times. The chain carries TRBV6-2 or TRBV6-3 and TRBJ2-1; tentatively, D is TRBD2 (6 bases). Trimming cost V 2 bases and J 8 bases, with 16 bases left between them. Germline-derived CDR1 and CDR2 are MNHEY and SVGEGT. The CDR3 runs to 15 residues. The CDR3 coding sequence is TGTGCCAGCAGTTACGCGGACTACCGAGGCCATGAGCAGTTCTTC. Amino acids: CASSYADYRGHEQFF.

V usage is TRBV10-3 and J usage is TRBJ2-4; 9 positions match TRBD1. Trimming removed 3 bases from V and 5 bases from J; junction bases left unmatched: 5. CDR3 length equals 15 residues. CDR1 is ENHRY, CDR2 SYGVKD, per germline. The CDR3 is CAISEKQGAENIQYF. The CDR3 nucleotides are TGTGCCATCAGTGAAAAACAGGGGGCTGAAAACATTCAGTACTTC.

The chain has TRBV12-3 or TRBV12-4 and TRBJ2-1; tentative D call: TRBD2 (6 bases). The CDR3 loop spans 14 amino acids. Trimming stripped 0 bases from V and 6 bases from J, with 9 bases between. The CDR3 spells CASSLAGGFNEQFF. The CDR3, as DNA: TGTGCCAGCAGTTTAGCGGGAGGCTTCAATGAGCAGTTCTTC.

V usage is TRBV11-2 and J usage is TRBJ2-7, with D hard to call. The CDR3 is 14 residues long. CDR1 SGHAT and CDR2 FQNNGV come from the germline V gene. The V and J ends lost 1 base and 2 bases respectively, with 9 bases between them. As DNA, the CDR3 is TGTGCCAGCAGCTTAGGCGTCAGAGCCTACGAGCAGTACTTC. Amino acid sequence: CASSLGVRAYEQYF.

This chain's CDR3 is CASSSTMDTQYF. CDR3 nucleotide sequence: TGTGCCAGCAGCTCCACAATGGATACGCAGTATTTT. The chain links TRBV7-2 to TRBJ2-3, with D uncertain. The CDR3 length is 12 residues. V was cut by 4 bases and J by 6 bases, with 8 bases left in between. Germline V gives CDR1 SGHTA, CDR2 FQGNSA.

This clonotype was picked up many times. The chain is built from TRBV7-8 and TRBJ1-5; TRBD1 matches at 7 bases. Germline trimming cut 6 bases from V and 5 bases from J; bases unmatched to any gene: 4. CDR3 length: 13 residues. The germline gives CDR1 SGHVS, CDR2 FQNEAQ. CDR3 coding DNA: TGTGCCAGCAGTTACACAGGGGATCAGCCCCAGCATTTT. It yields the protein CASSYTGDQPQHF.

The table lists this clonotype with many counts. The V and J genes are TRBV7-9 and TRBJ2-7; D could derive from TRBD1 or TRBD2 (5 bases each). This CDR3 contains 14 residues. V lost 5 bases, J lost 3 bases, and 14 bases lay in between. Germline CDR1 SEHNR, CDR2 FQNEAQ (reference sequence). The CDR3 sequence: CASSKGTEHYEQYF. The CDR3 nucleotides read TGTGCCAGCAGCAAAGGGACGGAGCACTACGAGCAGTACTTC.

This chain connects TRBV18 to TRBJ1-4; tentatively, D is TRBD1 (5 bases). The germline gives CDR1 KGHSH, CDR2 LQKENI. Deletions cut 3 bases from V and 2 bases from J, with 13 bases between. The CDR3 contains 16 residues. CDR3 bases: TGTGCCAGCTCACCCGACAGAGTCGTGACTAATGAAAAACTGTTTTTT. This gives the protein CASSPDRVVTNEKLFF.

The chain recombines TRBV11-2 with TRBJ2-6, with D uncertain. This CDR3 comprises 16 residues. The V end lost 1 base, the J end lost 0 bases, and 7 bases lay between the germline ends. From germline, CDR1 is SGHAT and CDR2 FQNNGV. CDR3 protein: CASSLGSSSGANVLTF. Written as DNA, the CDR3 is TGTGCCAGCAGCTTAGGTTCGAGCTCTGGGGCCAACGTCCTGACTTTC.

The rearrangement links TRBV29-1 to TRBJ2-5, with D hard to call. Between the trimmed V and J ends, which lost 6 bases and 0 bases, there was a span of 8 bases. The length of the CDR3 is 12 residues. Germline values: CDR1 SQVTM, CDR2 ANQGSEA. The CDR3 here is CSVDRNQETQYF. The CDR3 nucleotides are TGCAGCGTGGACCGAAACCAAGAGACCCAGTACTTC.

This clonotype was seen only a few times. This chain uses TRBV4-1 with TRBJ2-5; perhaps TRBD2 as D (5 bases). Germline V lookup: CDR1 MGHRA, CDR2 YSYEKL. The CDR3 has 12 residues. Between the trimmed V and J ends, which lost 0 bases and 7 bases, there was a span of 6 bases. The CDR3 is CASSQDGMTQYF. The CDR3 DNA reads as TGCGCCAGCAGCCAAGACGGGATGACCCAGTACTTC.

This clonotype has more than one count but fewer than ten. This chain joins TRBV19 and TRBJ2-6; D unclear. Germline V gene data show CDR1 as LNHDA and CDR2 as SQIVND (reference sequence). V lost 7 bases and J lost 0, with 13 bases in between. The CDR3 is made up of 16 amino acids. Here the CDR3 DNA reads TGTGCCAGTACCGCCCGGGCCCGCTCTGGGGCCAACGTCCTGACTTTC. Amino acids: CASTARARSGANVLTF.

V gene TRBV5-1 combines with J gene TRBJ2-7, with TRBD2 as a possible D gene (5 bases). The CDR3 totals 13 residues. V was cut by 4 bases and J by 5 bases, with 13 bases left in between. In germline, CDR1 is SGHRS, CDR2 YFSETQ. In DNA form, the CDR3 reads TGCGCCAGCAGCGTCGGACTGCGCGACGAGCAGTACTTC. The encoded protein is CASSVGLRDEQYF.

The chain is built from TRBV11-2 and TRBJ2-5; TRBD1 aligns across 8 bases. This CDR3 is 16 amino acids long. V lost 4 bases, J lost 5 bases, and 12 bases stayed unmatched. Germline values: CDR1 SGHAT, CDR2 FQNNGV. This chain's CDR3 is CASSSRVRGHGETQYF. CDR3 nucleotide sequence: TGTGCCAGCAGCTCCAGGGTCAGGGGGCATGGGGAGACCCAGTACTTC.

This clonotype was seen at least ten times. The chain carries TRBV11-3 and TRBJ2-1, with 11 bases lining up with TRBD1. The CDR3 length is 15 residues. V trimming: 2 bases; J trimming: 7 bases; junction bases outside the gene matches: 4. Per the germline V gene, CDR1 is SGHNT and CDR2 is YENEEA. This CDR3 reads CASSLRGTGGNEQFF. The CDR3 coding sequence is TGTGCCAGCAGCTTACGAGGGACAGGGGGTAATGAGCAGTTCTTC.

This clonotype was seen more than once but under ten times. The chain couples TRBV5-6 to TRBJ2-1; 7 nucleotides line up with TRBD1. Looked up from germline, CDR1 is SGHDT and CDR2 is YYEEEE. This CDR3 is built from 13 residues. Trimming took 2 bases from V and 5 from J; bases not matched to a gene: 1. CDR3 amino acids: CASSLQGHNEQFF. CDR3 bases: TGTGCCAGCAGCTTACAGGGGCACAATGAGCAGTTCTTC.

This clonotype was seen repeatedly, ten times or more. This sequence joins TRBV7-2 and TRBJ1-5; the D is unclear. Germline V gene data show CDR1 as SGHTA and CDR2 as FQGNSA. The ends were cut back, 1 base at V and 3 bases at J, with 16 bases in the middle. The CDR3 is made up of 17 amino acids. DNA of the CDR3: TGTGCCAGCAGCTTAGACCGGGAACCACTTGACAATCAGCCCCAGCATTTT. Translation gives CASSLDREPLDNQPQHF.